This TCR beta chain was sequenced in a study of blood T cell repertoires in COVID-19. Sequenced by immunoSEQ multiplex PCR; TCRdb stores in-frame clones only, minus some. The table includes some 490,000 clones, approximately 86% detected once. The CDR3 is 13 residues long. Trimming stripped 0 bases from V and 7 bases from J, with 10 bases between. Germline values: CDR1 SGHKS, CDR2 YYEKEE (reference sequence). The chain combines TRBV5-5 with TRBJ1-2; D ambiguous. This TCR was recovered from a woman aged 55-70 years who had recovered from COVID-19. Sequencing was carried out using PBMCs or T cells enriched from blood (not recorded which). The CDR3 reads CASSLVSTGGYTF. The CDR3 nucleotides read TGTGCCAGCAGCTTGGTTTCCACGGGTGGCTACACCTTC.